This entry lists 18 T cell receptor beta chains sequenced from one sample in a study of shared clonotypes between healthy human individuals. Naivety among CD8 cells was defined by CD45RO negativity and positive CCR7 selection, thereby excluding terminally differentiated effector memory CD45RA+ cells. Assay: immunoSEQ multiplex PCR; the TCRdb copy retains only in-frame clones and omits some. The sample records some 2 million clones, approximately 94% being singletons. Sequencing was performed on naive CD8+ T cells sorted from blood. The receptors stem from a man aged 18 to 29 in good health.

The chain links TRBV19 to TRBJ2-3; 12 bases map to TRBD1. J was trimmed by 1 base and V by 5 bases; bases with no gene match: 4. CDR1 is LNHDA, CDR2 SQIVND, per germline (reference sequence). CDR3 length: 16 amino acids. The CDR3 DNA sequence: TGTGCCAGTAGTTCCGGGACAGGGGGCGGCACAGATACGCAGTATTTT. Residues: CASSSGTGGGTDTQYF.

The chain couples TRBV7-9 to TRBJ2-1; the D is unclear. There are 11 residues in the CDR3. Trimming removed 5 bases from V and 9 bases from J, with 8 bases in between. In germline, CDR1 is SEHNR, CDR2 FQNEAQ (reference sequence). The chain's CDR3 is CASSLPLEQFF. The CDR3 bases are TGTGCCAGCAGCCTCCCTCTTGAGCAGTTCTTC.

J is TRBJ2-3 and V is TRBV27; D is uncertain. The CDR3 has 15 residues. Germline V CDR1 and CDR2: MNHEY, SMNVEV (reference sequence). V lost 2 bases and J lost 0, with 9 bases in between. The chain's CDR3 is CASSLGQVSTDTQYF. In DNA form, the CDR3 reads TGTGCCAGCAGTTTAGGGCAGGTTAGCACAGATACGCAGTATTTT.

The chain is built from TRBV6-1 and TRBJ2-1, with D possibly matching TRBD2 (5 bases). The CDR3 is 12 residues long. Trimming removed 3 bases from V and 8 bases from J, with 8 bases in between. CDR1 is MNHNS, CDR2 SASEGT, per germline. The CDR3 DNA reads as TGTGCCAGCAGTGAGCCGGGGTATGAGCAGTTCTTC. Encoded protein: CASSEPGYEQFF.

The chain recombines TRBV5-1 with TRBJ2-3; D remains unclear. Trimming took off 2 bases at V and 5 bases at J, with 12 bases between the two ends. The CDR3 has 14 residues. Germline CDR1 SGHRS, CDR2 YFSETQ. In DNA, the CDR3 is TGCGCCAGCAGCTTAGGTGGGATCGAAGATACGCAGTATTTT. The encoded protein is CASSLGGIEDTQYF.

The rearrangement uses TRBV7-9 and TRBJ2-7, with 7 bases lining up with TRBD1. Trimming cost V 3 bases and J 0 bases; bases outside gene matches: 5. Germline assignment: CDR1 SEHNR and CDR2 FQNEAQ (reference sequence). There are 15 residues in the CDR3. The CDR3: CASSLTGSYSYEQYF. In DNA form, the CDR3 reads TGTGCCAGCAGCTTGACAGGGTCTTACTCCTACGAGCAGTACTTC. The whole variable domain, filled in from reference TRBV7-9 and TRBJ2-7, reads DTGVSQNPRHKITKRGQNVTFRCDPISEHNRLYWYRQTLGQGPEFLTYFQNEAQLEKSRLLSDRFSAERPKGSFSTLEIQRTEQGDSAMYLCASSLTGSYSYEQYFGPGTRLTVT.

The rearrangement joins TRBV7-2 to TRBJ2-7; TRBD2 is a possible D gene (6 bases). This CDR3 has 15 amino acids. The germline V and J ends were trimmed by 10 bases and 3 bases, with 22 bases remaining between them. CDR1 is SGHTA, CDR2 FQGNSA, per germline. The CDR3 bases are TGTGCCACCTCAAGCGGCGGGAACCTAATCTACGAGCAGTACTTC. Protein sequence: CATSSGGNLIYEQYF.

The chain carries TRBV30 and TRBJ2-7; weak D call: TRBD2 (7 bases). CDR1 and CDR2 from the germline V gene are GTSNPN and SVGIG (reference sequence). This CDR3 has 14 amino acids. Trimming cost V 4 bases and J 4 bases, with 17 bases left between them. The CDR3 loop is CAWTHRGAQYEQYF. The CDR3, as DNA: TGTGCCTGGACACACCGGGGGGCCCAGTACGAGCAGTACTTC.

The chain employs TRBV6-5 and TRBJ2-2, with 8 bases that match TRBD2. The germline CDR1 and CDR2 sequences are MNHEY and SVGAGI. Trimming at V came to 2 bases and at J to 5 bases, leaving 4 bases not matched to a gene. The CDR3 length is 15 residues. CDR3 in DNA: TGTGCCAGCAGTTACGCGGGGGGCCTTACCGGGGAGCTGTTTTTT. The encoded protein is CASSYAGGLTGELFF.

V usage is TRBV6-5 and J usage is TRBJ2-1, with 9 bases aligning to TRBD2. The CDR3 loop spans 16 amino acids. With V trimmed by 2 bases and J by 6 bases, 8 bases remained unmatched. The germline gives CDR1 MNHEY, CDR2 SVGAGI. CDR3 region: CASSYGLWTSVNEQFF. CDR3 nucleotide sequence: TGTGCCAGCAGTTACGGACTTTGGACTAGCGTCAATGAGCAGTTCTTC.

This chain joins TRBV6-5 and TRBJ1-4; the match to TRBD1 covers 7 bases. This CDR3 has 15 amino acids. Germline V lookup: CDR1 MNHEY, CDR2 SVGAGI. V lost 6 bases, J lost 2 bases, and 6 bases stayed unmatched. Here the CDR3 DNA reads TGTGCCAGCAGCGCAGGGGGGCCCACTAATGAAAAACTGTTTTTT. The encoded protein is CASSAGGPTNEKLFF.

The chain carries TRBV9 and TRBJ2-7; TRBD2 might be the D (5 bases). Trimming removed 0 bases from V and 3 bases from J, with 13 bases in between. This CDR3 contains 15 residues. Germline V gene lookup returns CDR1 SGDLS and CDR2 YYNGEE. The CDR3: CASSVGGSALYEQYF. DNA of the CDR3: TGTGCCAGCAGCGTAGGTGGGAGCGCTCTCTACGAGCAGTACTTC.

The V and J genes are TRBV30 and TRBJ2-3; D gene uncertain. The V end was cut by 1 base, the J end by 0 bases, with 5 bases between. Germline CDR1 and CDR2: GTSNPN and SVGIG (reference sequence). This CDR3 spans 13 amino acids. Written as DNA, the CDR3 is TGTGCCTGGAGTGGCCGGAGCACAGATACGCAGTATTTT. It specifies CAWSGRSTDTQYF. Together with reference TRBV30 and TRBJ2-3, the CDR3 gives the full variable domain: SQTIHQWPATLVQPVGSPLSLECTVEGTSNPNLYWYRQAAGRGLQLLFYSVGIGQISSEVPQNLSASRPQDRQFILSSKKLLLSDSGFYLCAWSGRSTDTQYFGPGTRLTVL.

V gene TRBV30 combines with J gene TRBJ1-6; possible D gene TRBD1, 6 bases. From germline, CDR1 is GTSNPN and CDR2 SVGIG (reference sequence). The germline V and J ends were trimmed by 2 bases and 9 bases, with 17 bases remaining between them. The CDR3 consists of 15 residues. The DNA of the CDR3 is TGTGCCTGGAGTTTCCCCGGGGGGGCGAGTTCACCCCTCCACTTT. Its translation: CAWSFPGGASSPLHF.

Comments on this clone: Additional DNA sequences in this sample encode the identical CDR3. The V and J genes are TRBV27 and TRBJ2-7, with TRBD2 matching over 7 bases. Germline V gives CDR1 MNHEY, CDR2 SMNVEV (reference sequence). Trimming cost V 6 bases and J 3 bases; bases outside gene matches: 5. The CDR3 runs 13 residues. In nucleotides, the CDR3 is TGTGCCAGCAGCCTCCGGGGGGACTACGAGCAGTACTTC. Amino acids: CASSLRGDYEQYF.

The chain couples TRBV4-1 to TRBJ2-3; D is perhaps TRBD2 (6 bases). The V end lost 1 base, the J end lost 2 bases, and 13 bases lay between the germline ends. This CDR3 spans 16 amino acids. CDR1 and CDR2 from the germline V gene are MGHRA and YSYEKL. DNA for the CDR3: TGCGCCAGCAGCCAAGGGTTAGCGGACCTCACAGATACGCAGTATTTT. This codes for CASSQGLADLTDTQYF.

The gene calls are TRBV4-1 and TRBJ2-7, with 8 bases matching TRBD2. The trim removed 3 bases at V and 3 bases at J, leaving 7 bases unmatched. Germline V gene lookup returns CDR1 MGHRA and CDR2 YSYEKL. The CDR3 has 15 amino acids. Here the CDR3 DNA reads TGCGCCAGCAGCCAGAAGACTAGCGATTACTACGAGCAGTACTTC. Protein: CASSQKTSDYYEQYF.

V gene TRBV5-6 combines with J gene TRBJ2-1; the D is unclear. The CDR3 consists of 13 residues. Looked up from germline, CDR1 is SGHDT and CDR2 is YYEEEE. Between the trimmed V and J ends, which lost 2 bases and 7 bases, there was a span of 10 bases. Here the CDR3 reads CASSLRHENEQFF. Here the CDR3 DNA reads TGTGCCAGCAGCTTAAGACATGAAAATGAGCAGTTCTTC.